The 5 T cell receptor beta chains reported below all come from one sample, sequenced in a study of tissue T cells after allogeneic stem cell transplantation. Assay used: immunoSEQ multiplex PCR; TCRdb lists only in-frame clones, some missing. The data hold roughly 3,000 clones, with 55% to 75% observed a single time. Sequencing used tissue from the right colon, obtained at autopsy. These receptors all stem from a male donor at least 60 years old with lung cancer.

The genes are TRBV3-1 (or the pseudogene TRBV3-2) and TRBJ2-5; 16 bases map to TRBD2. The germline V gene has CDR1 LGHDT and CDR2 YNNKEL (reference sequence). The CDR3 extends over 17 amino acids. Trimming removed 4 bases from V and 2 bases from J; junction bases left unmatched: 4. This CDR3 is CASSLGTSGGEQETQYF. The CDR3 DNA sequence: TGTGCCAGCAGCCTTGGGACTAGCGGGGGGGAACAAGAGACCCAGTACTTC.

V is TRBV28 and J is TRBJ1-5, with 9 bases fitting TRBD1. The length of the CDR3 is 15 residues. In germline, CDR1 is MDHEN, CDR2 SYDVKM. After removal of 6 bases from V and 7 bases from J, the junction contained 10 bases not matched to a gene. DNA for the CDR3: TGTGCCAGCAGCATATCGGACAGGGGTGGCCAGCCCCAGCATTTT. It encodes CASSISDRGGQPQHF.

The chain carries TRBV6-1 and TRBJ2-3, with unresolved D. This CDR3 has 19 amino acids. V was trimmed by 3 bases and J by 2 bases, leaving 24 bases between them. Germline assignment: CDR1 MNHNS and CDR2 SASEGT. This chain's CDR3 is CASSDEEMTASRPTDTQYF. CDR3 bases: TGTGCCAGCAGTGATGAAGAGATGACTGCCAGTCGCCCCACAGATACGCAGTATTTT.

The chain is built from TRBV4-3 and TRBJ2-3, with 9 bases identical to TRBD2. CDR1 is LGHNA and CDR2 is YSLEER in the germline V gene. With 0 bases clipped from V and 1 base from J, the junction kept 8 bases outside the gene matches. CDR3 length: 18 residues. The CDR3 DNA follows: TGCGCCAGCAGCCAAGAAATAACTAGCGGGTGGGGCACAGATACGCAGTATTTT. This encodes CASSQEITSGWGTDTQYF.

The chain recombines TRBV12-3 or TRBV12-4 with TRBJ2-1; D uncertain. There are 11 residues in the CDR3. The V gene lost 6 bases and the J gene lost 4 bases, with 4 bases spanning the gap. CDR3 loop: CASSQYNEQFF. DNA of the CDR3: TGTGCCAGCAGCCAGTACAATGAGCAGTTCTTC.